This entry concerns a single T cell receptor (beta chain). Its antigen is unknown. Base-call qualities are not available, and no considerably larger clone is one nucleotide away. This entry comes from a study of blood T cell repertoires in COVID-19 (dated by TCRdb to 2020 to 2022). About the study as a whole: Samples from collaborators originated in the United States, Italy and Spain and spanned both the acute and convalescent phases of COVID-19. The samples were drawn from two sources: the first 160 participants of the ongoing ImmuneRACE study, and 1,254 subjects contributed by 6 global collaborators. The sample metadata nearly always contained a de-identified subject ID, COVID-19 status, age in years and sex. Where available, HLA class I and class II types were obtained from metadata supplied by the sample provider rather than from assay-based typing. The material from the prospective study consisted of cDNA or gDNA derived from T cells, B-cell-depleted T cells, or PBMCs. A freely available public database, intended as a resource for researchers studying the immune response to SARS-CoV-2, is where the repertoires were released. The dataset comprised deeply sampled blood TCRbeta repertoires from subjects exposed to, actively infected with, or recovered from COVID-19. Overall study results and their limits: The quantity of clinical and demographic metadata differed by source and by participant and was supplied without curation.

Whole blood was collected in K2EDTA tubes by collaborating institutions according to the institutions' own protocols. For TCRbeta analysis, collaborators shipped samples in one of three forms: frozen whole blood, isolated PBMCs, or DNA extracted from either of those sample types. Between the V and J ends, shortened by 11 bases and 0 bases respectively, the junction contains 10 bases. The germline V gene yields ENHRY for CDR1 and SYGVKD for CDR2. Reading from cysteine to phenylalanine, the CDR3 counts 12 amino acids. Here the CDR3 DNA is all that survives: 36 bases in frame from base 1. TCRbeta CDR3 regions were amplified from genomic DNA using the immunoSEQ Assay, a bias-controlled multiplex PCR. Per the source publication's procedure: Within the assay, amplification of reference gene primers was used to estimate how many nucleated cells each sample contained. To quantify the absolute abundance of each unique TCRbeta CDR3 rearrangement, sequence reads were collapsed and filtered. For each sample, productive Simpson clonality was calculated as the square root of Simpson's diversity index over productive rearrangements. TCRdb took over this immuneACCESS table, retaining in-frame rearrangements with V and J assigned. Such tables are incomplete; in checked studies, under half of the missing clones stem from an unresolved V gene, and the remainder is unexplained. The V and J calls and clone size are taken from that table; D and trimming were inferred from the DNA. The sample table records approximately 170,000 clones; around 85% of these occur just once. Approximately 4% of the sample is taken by the ten largest.

Sequences were obtained from peripheral blood. This chain is built from TRBV10-3 and TRBJ1-1, with the D gene too uncertain to name. The source is a woman between 70 and 85 years old with acute or convalescent COVID-19. The CDR3 reads CAVQSLNTEAFF. The DNA sequence is TGTGCCGTACAGAGCCTGAACACTGAAGCTTTCTTT.